The 7 T cell receptor beta chains listed next were all sequenced from one sample in a study of cytomegalovirus exposure and HLA in healthy donors. Measured with immunoSEQ multiplex PCR; TCRdb has only the in-frame clones, and not every one. The sample has 300,000 to 450,000 clones, roughly 90% seen once; the top ten hold about 0.8%. Sequencing was performed on PBMCs. The receptors were gathered from a young woman in good health and CMV-seronegative.

The chain recombines TRBV28 with TRBJ1-2, with D maybe TRBD1 (6 bases). This CDR3 has 14 amino acids. Germline V gene sequence: CDR1 MDHEN, CDR2 SYDVKM. The V end was cut by 4 bases, the J end by 4 bases, with 13 bases between. The CDR3 DNA reads as TGTGCCAGCAGTTCACCAGGGGTAATCTATGGCTACACCTTC. Translation gives CASSSPGVIYGYTF.

This clone has only a few counts. The V and J genes are TRBV11-2 and TRBJ1-6; D is unclear. The V end was cut by 3 bases, the J end by 1 base, with 4 bases between. This CDR3 has 14 residues. Germline V gene data show CDR1 as SGHAT and CDR2 as FQNNGV. CDR3 in amino acids: CASSFRSYNSPLHF. CDR3 DNA sequence: TGTGCCAGCAGCTTCCGGTCCTATAATTCACCCCTCCACTTT.

The chain has TRBV14 and TRBJ1-2; possibly TRBD1 for D (6 bases). In germline, CDR1 is SGHDN, CDR2 FVKESK. V lost 4 bases and J 4 bases, leaving 13 bases between the germline ends. The CDR3 is 14 amino acids. The CDR3 loop reads CASSPTGTSYGYTF. CDR3 DNA sequence: TGTGCCAGCAGCCCAACCGGGACAAGCTATGGCTACACCTTC.

J is TRBJ1-5 and V is TRBV28; D possibly corresponds to TRBD1 (6 bases). CDR1 is MDHEN and CDR2 is SYDVKM in the germline V gene. CDR3 size: 16 residues. V was cut by 0 bases and J by 4 bases, with 13 bases left in between. In DNA, the CDR3 is TGTGCCAGCAGTTTATGGGGCGGGGGACAAAATCAGCCCCAGCATTTT. It specifies CASSLWGGGQNQPQHF.

V and J are TRBV27 and TRBJ2-1; TRBD2 matches 10 bases. Trimming cost V 10 bases and J 0 bases; bases outside gene matches: 9. Germline CDR1 reads MNHEY; CDR2 reads SMNVEV (reference sequence). The CDR3 is made up of 16 amino acids. The chain's CDR3 is CATLGASGSSYNEQFF. Written as DNA, the CDR3 is TGTGCCACCCTCGGAGCTAGCGGGAGCTCCTACAATGAGCAGTTCTTC.

V and J are TRBV28 and TRBJ1-5; D not certain. Trimming pared 1 base from V and 3 bases from J, leaving 10 bases between. CDR3 length equals 15 residues. Per germline, CDR1 MDHEN and CDR2 SYDVKM. CDR3 loop: CASSLSGRSNQPQHF. The CDR3 nucleotides read TGTGCCAGCAGTTTATCAGGCAGATCCAATCAGCCCCAGCATTTT.

This chain uses TRBV28 with TRBJ1-1; D perhaps matches TRBD1 (6 bases). V was clipped by 5 bases and J by 2 bases, with 15 bases between them. The CDR3 covers 15 residues. Per the germline V gene, CDR1 is MDHEN and CDR2 is SYDVKM. The CDR3 DNA reads TGTGCCAGCAGTCCAACAGGGAGGGGAAACACTGAAGCTTTCTTT. It yields the protein CASSPTGRGNTEAFF.